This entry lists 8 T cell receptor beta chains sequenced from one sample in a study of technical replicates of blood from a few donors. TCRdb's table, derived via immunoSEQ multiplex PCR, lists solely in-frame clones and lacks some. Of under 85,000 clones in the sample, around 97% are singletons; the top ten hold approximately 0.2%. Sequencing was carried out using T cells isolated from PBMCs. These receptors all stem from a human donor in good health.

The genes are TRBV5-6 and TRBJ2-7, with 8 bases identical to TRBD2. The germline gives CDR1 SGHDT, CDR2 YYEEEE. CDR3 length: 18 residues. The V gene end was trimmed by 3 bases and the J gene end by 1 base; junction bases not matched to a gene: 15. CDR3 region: CASSSRGSGGRLSYEQYF. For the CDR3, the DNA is TGTGCCAGCAGCTCGAGGGGCAGCGGGGGCCGATTATCCTACGAGCAGTACTTC.

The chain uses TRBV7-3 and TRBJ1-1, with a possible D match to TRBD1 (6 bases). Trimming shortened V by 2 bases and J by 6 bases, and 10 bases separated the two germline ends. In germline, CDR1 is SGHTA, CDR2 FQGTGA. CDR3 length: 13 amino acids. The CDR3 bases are TGTGCCAGCAGCTTACGGGGGGCCCCTGAAGCTTTCTTT. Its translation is CASSLRGAPEAFF. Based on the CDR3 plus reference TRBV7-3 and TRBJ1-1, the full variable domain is GAGVSQTPSNKVTEKGKYVELRCDPISGHTALYWYRQSLGQGPEFLIYFQGTGAADDSGLPNDRFFAVRPEGSVSTLKIQRTERGDSAVYLCASSLRGAPEAFFGQGTRLTVV.

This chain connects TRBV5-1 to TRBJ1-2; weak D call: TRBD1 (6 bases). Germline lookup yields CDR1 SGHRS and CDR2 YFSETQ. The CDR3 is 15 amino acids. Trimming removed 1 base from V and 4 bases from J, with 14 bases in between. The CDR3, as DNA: TGCGCCAGCAGCTTGTTCTCACCAGGGGCCTATGGCTACACCTTC. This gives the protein CASSLFSPGAYGYTF.

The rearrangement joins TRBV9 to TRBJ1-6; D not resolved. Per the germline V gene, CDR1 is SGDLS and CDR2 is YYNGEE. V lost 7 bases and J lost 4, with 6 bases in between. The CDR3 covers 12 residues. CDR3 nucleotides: TGTGCCAGCGGAGTATATAATTCACCCCTCCACTTT. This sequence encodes CASGVYNSPLHF.

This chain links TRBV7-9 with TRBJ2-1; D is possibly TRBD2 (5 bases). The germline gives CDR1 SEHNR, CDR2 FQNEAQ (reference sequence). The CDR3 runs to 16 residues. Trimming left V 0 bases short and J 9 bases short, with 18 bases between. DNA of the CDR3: TGTGCCAGCAGCTTAGCGCGAGGCGTTAGCGTAGGTGAGCAGTTCTTC. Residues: CASSLARGVSVGEQFF. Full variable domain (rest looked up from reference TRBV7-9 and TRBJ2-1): DTGVSQNPRHKITKRGQNVTFRCDPISEHNRLYWYRQTLGQGPEFLTYFQNEAQLEKSRLLSDRFSAERPKGSFSTLEIQRTEQGDSAMYLCASSLARGVSVGEQFFGPGTRLTVL.

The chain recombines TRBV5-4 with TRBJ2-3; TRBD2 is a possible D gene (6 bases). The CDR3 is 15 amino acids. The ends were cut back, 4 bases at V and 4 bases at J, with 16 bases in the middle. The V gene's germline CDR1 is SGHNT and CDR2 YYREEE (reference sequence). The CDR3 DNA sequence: TGTGCCAGCAGCCGTCGGGGGACCAGCCCAGATACGCAGTATTTT. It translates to CASSRRGTSPDTQYF.

The CDR3 sequence is CASSRGQLNTEAFF. The CDR3 DNA follows: TGTGCCAGCAGCCGGGGACAGTTGAACACTGAAGCTTTCTTT. The chain joins TRBV7-9 to TRBJ1-1, with 7 bases lining up with TRBD1. CDR1 is SEHNR, CDR2 FQNEAQ, per germline (reference sequence). V gave up 5 bases and J gave up 0 bases; unmatched junction bases: 3. This CDR3 spans 14 amino acids. The full variable domain, rest sourced from reference TRBV7-9 and TRBJ1-1, is DTGVSQNPRHKITKRGQNVTFRCDPISEHNRLYWYRQTLGQGPEFLTYFQNEAQLEKSRLLSDRFSAERPKGSFSTLEIQRTEQGDSAMYLCASSRGQLNTEAFFGQGTRLTVV.

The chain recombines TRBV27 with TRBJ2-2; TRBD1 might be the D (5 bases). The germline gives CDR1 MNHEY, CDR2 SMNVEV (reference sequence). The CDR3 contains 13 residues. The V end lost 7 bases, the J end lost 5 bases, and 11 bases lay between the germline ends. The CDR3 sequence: CASKVGRTGELFF. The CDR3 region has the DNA TGTGCCAGCAAGGTGGGGCGAACCGGGGAGCTGTTTTTT.